One and the same sample provided the 17 T cell receptor beta chains below, sequenced in a study of CD8+ T cells in alopecia areata. Extracted RNA was reverse transcribed into cDNA, the sequencing template. This table comes from immunoSEQ multiplex PCR, and its TCRdb copy is limited to in-frame clones, with some not included. The sample carries 100,000 to 150,000 clones, over 50% recorded once. The sample was CD4+ T cells sorted from blood, taken at week 0. The receptors were sampled from a human donor with alopecia areata.

V usage is TRBV6-5 and J usage is TRBJ2-3, with D possibly TRBD1 on 5 matching bases. V was pared by 6 bases and J by 5 bases, with 18 bases between. CDR1 and CDR2 from the germline V gene are MNHEY and SVGAGI. The CDR3 has 15 amino acids. CDR3 sequence reads: CASRRPQGPGDTQYF. The DNA for the CDR3 is TGTGCCAGCAGGAGGCCGCAGGGCCCGGGAGATACGCAGTATTTT.

This chain uses TRBV5-1 with TRBJ2-3, with TRBD2 matching 8 bases. Per the germline V gene, CDR1 is SGHRS and CDR2 is YFSETQ. The CDR3 is 14 amino acids. V lost 7 bases, J lost 6 bases, and 10 bases stayed unmatched. CDR3 DNA sequence: TGCGCCAGCGGGCCGGGAGGGGCAGAGGATACGCAGTATTTT. Its translation: CASGPGGAEDTQYF.

This sequence joins TRBV5-1 and TRBJ2-7; 11 bases agree with TRBD2. This CDR3 comprises 17 residues. The J segment lost 2 bases and the V segment lost 2 bases, leaving 9 bases of the junction unmatched. Germline V gene sequence: CDR1 SGHRS, CDR2 YFSETQ. The CDR3 loop reads CASSFETSGSVAYEQYF. The CDR3 nucleotides read TGCGCCAGCAGCTTCGAAACTAGCGGGAGTGTCGCCTACGAGCAGTACTTC.

V is TRBV10-3 and J is TRBJ2-5; 8 positions match TRBD2. Looked up from germline, CDR1 is ENHRY and CDR2 is SYGVKD. The length of the CDR3 is 15 residues. With 6 bases clipped from V and 3 bases from J, the junction kept 9 bases outside the gene matches. The CDR3: CAIRPQRGLEETQYF. The CDR3 region has the DNA TGTGCCATCAGGCCACAGCGGGGGTTGGAAGAGACCCAGTACTTC.

There are a few counts of this clone. The chain combines TRBV5-1 with TRBJ2-5; 10 bases match TRBD2. V lost 0 bases and J lost 4; bases outside the gene matches: 6. The CDR3 extends over 16 amino acids. Germline-derived CDR1 and CDR2 are SGHRS and YFSETQ. CDR3 coding DNA: TGCGCCAGCAGCTTGGGGCTAGCGGGAGATTCAGAGACCCAGTACTTC. It specifies CASSLGLAGDSETQYF.

This chain links TRBV28 with TRBJ2-5, with a possible D match to TRBD1 (6 bases). Germline-derived CDR1 and CDR2 are MDHEN and SYDVKM. Trimming left V 2 bases short and J 7 bases short, with 14 bases between. The CDR3 extends over 14 amino acids. The CDR3 sequence: CASSLEAGDGTQYF. CDR3 bases: TGTGCCAGCAGTTTAGAAGCAGGGGACGGGACCCAGTACTTC.

This clone was seen a few times. The genes are TRBV6-1 and TRBJ2-7; D remains unclear. This CDR3 comprises 14 residues. V was clipped by 6 bases and J by 2 bases, with 14 bases between them. In germline, CDR1 is MNHNS, CDR2 SASEGT. The CDR3: CASRIATNTYEQYF. The CDR3 DNA follows: TGTGCCAGCAGGATCGCGACAAACACCTACGAGCAGTACTTC.

Only a few counts were recorded for this clone. This chain links TRBV21-1 with TRBJ1-5; the listed D gene, TRBD1, was not tested against the DNA. TRBV21-1 is classified as a pseudogene. The CDR3 totals 16 residues. CDR3 region: CASSKGQGGPNQPQHF. CDR3 bases: TGTGCCAGCAGCAAAGGGCAGGGGGGACCTAATCAGCCCCAGCATTTT.

The CDR3: CASMGLMNTGELFF. In DNA, the CDR3 is TGCGCCAGCATGGGACTTATGAACACCGGGGAGCTGTTTTTT. The V gene is TRBV5-1, the J gene TRBJ2-2; D is possibly TRBD2 (6 bases). CDR1 SGHRS and CDR2 YFSETQ come from the germline V gene. Trimming took 6 bases from V and 1 from J, leaving 10 bases between them. The CDR3 contains 14 residues.

This clone has a handful of counts. V usage is TRBV19 and J usage is TRBJ1-1, with D possibly matching TRBD1 (5 bases). Germline V gives CDR1 LNHDA, CDR2 SQIVND (reference sequence). The CDR3 totals 15 residues. Between the trimmed V and J ends, which lost 5 bases and 4 bases, there was a span of 17 bases. The CDR3 sequence: CASSPSRQRGTEAFF. For the CDR3, the DNA is TGTGCCAGTAGTCCCTCCCGGCAAAGGGGCACTGAAGCTTTCTTT.

The chain links TRBV6-6 to TRBJ1-1, with D unresolved. The CDR3 runs 12 residues. Between the trimmed V and J ends, which lost 4 bases and 2 bases, there was a span of 5 bases. Germline V gene data show CDR1 as MNHNY and CDR2 as SVGAGI (reference sequence). CDR3 residues: CASSFGNTEAFF. DNA of the CDR3: TGTGCCAGCAGTTTCGGAAACACTGAAGCTTTCTTT.

There are a few counts of this clone. This chain links TRBV6-6 with TRBJ2-3, with D possibly matching TRBD1 (5 bases). The CDR3 runs to 15 residues. Trimming took 0 bases from V and 5 from J, leaving 12 bases between them. Looked up from germline, CDR1 is MNHNY and CDR2 is SVGAGI (reference sequence). The CDR3 sequence is CASSYSVGRGDTQYF. Here the CDR3 DNA reads TGTGCCAGCAGTTACTCGGTCGGTAGGGGAGATACGCAGTATTTT.

The J gene is TRBJ2-4, the V gene TRBV7-9, with no clear D. Per germline, CDR1 SEHNR and CDR2 FQNEAQ (reference sequence). This CDR3 contains 12 residues. Trimming cost V 0 bases and J 6 bases, with 3 bases left between them. The CDR3 here is CASSLAGNIQYF. The CDR3 coding sequence is TGTGCCAGCAGCTTAGCGGGAAACATTCAGTACTTC.

The chain is built from TRBV7-9 and TRBJ2-5, with D possibly being TRBD1 (6 bases). Between the trimmed V and J ends, which lost 3 bases and 2 bases, there was a span of 13 bases. CDR1 SEHNR and CDR2 FQNEAQ come from the germline V gene (reference sequence). This CDR3 comprises 15 residues. CDR3 sequence (DNA): TGTGCCAGCAGCTTCTGGACAGCTGGTCAAGAGACCCAGTACTTC. It yields the protein CASSFWTAGQETQYF.

V is TRBV5-4 and J is TRBJ1-6; no clear D gene. This CDR3 has 14 residues. Between the trimmed V and J ends, which lost 10 bases and 6 bases, there was a span of 17 bases. Germline V CDR1 and CDR2: SGHNT, YYREEE (reference sequence). CDR3 amino acids: CASSWARTNSPLHF. Written as DNA, the CDR3 is TGTGCCTCCAGTTGGGCTAGAACTAATTCACCCCTCCACTTT. Looking up the rest from reference TRBV5-4 and TRBJ1-6 gives the full variable domain: ETGVTQSPTHLIKTRGQQVTLRCSSQSGHNTVSWYQQALGQGPQFIFQYYREEENGRGNFPPRFSGLQFPNYSSELNVNALELDDSALYLCASSWARTNSPLHFGNGTRLTVT.

CDR3 sequence (DNA): TGTGCCACCAGCAGCGACCTCGGCAATGAGCAGTTCTTC. It is translated as CATSSDLGNEQFF. The chain recombines TRBV15 with TRBJ2-1; D remains unclear. Germline-derived CDR1 and CDR2 are LNHNV and YYDKDF (reference sequence). CDR3 size: 13 residues. The V gene lost 3 bases and the J gene lost 6 bases, with 9 bases spanning the gap.

The chain is built from TRBV4-1 and TRBJ2-1, with TRBD2 as a possible D gene (6 bases). The CDR3 runs 19 residues. Trimming cost V 4 bases and J 3 bases, with 25 bases left between them. Germline CDR1 reads MGHRA; CDR2 reads YSYEKL. The CDR3: CASSRAPGLLSRHYNEQFF. The CDR3 bases are TGCGCCAGCAGCCGGGCGCCGGGACTCTTATCCAGGCACTACAATGAGCAGTTCTTC.